Below, 30 T cell receptor beta chains from the same sample are listed, as sequenced in a study of T cell repertoires in cytomegalovirus infection (dated by TCRdb to about 2019). For these receptors, no antigen is known. The sequencing machine was an Illumina HiSeq 1500. TCRdb reprocessed the public reads (quality trimming at Q25 with fastp, clone calling with MiXCR) and kept in-frame beta chains. CDR3 protein duplicates are merged, each entry listing the most common genes and DNA. For this sample there are approximately 910,000 distinct CDR3 sequences; approximately 31% appear just once. The ten largest clones take up 13% of the sample. In light of the paper, this sample's treatment or condition label describes: in vitro stimulation with specific CMV peptide epitopes to enrich CMV-specific T cells. Specimen: cultured CD8+ T cells from PBMCs, collected from culture after CMV antigen stimulation. These receptors originate from a human donor in good health (CMV status not recorded). Some clones in this sample may be carry-over from other donors' samples.

The genes are TRBV7-8 and TRBJ2-7, with D unresolved. This CDR3 comprises 14 residues. V gave up 5 bases and J gave up 0 bases, with 11 bases separating them. Per germline, CDR1 SGHVS and CDR2 FQNEAQ. DNA of the CDR3: TGTGCCAGCAGCCTCGTCGGGTCCTCCTACGAGCAGTACGTC. It specifies CASSLVGSSYEQYV.

J is TRBJ2-3 and V is TRBV20-1, with a weak D call TRBD2 (7 bases). Deletions cut 5 bases from V and 5 bases from J, with 17 bases between. Germline CDR1 DFQATT, CDR2 SNEGSKA (reference sequence). CDR3 size: 14 residues. The CDR3 protein is CSAPGRGREDTQYF. CDR3 coding DNA: TGCAGTGCTCCCGGGCGGGGGCGCGAAGATACGCAGTATTTT.

The rearrangement uses TRBV24-1 and TRBJ2-6; 7 nucleotides match TRBD1. Germline V gene data show CDR1 as KGHDR and CDR2 as SFDVKD. This CDR3 is 17 amino acids long. Losses at the gene ends were 12 bases for V and 0 bases for J; bases not matched to a gene: 13. The CDR3: CAPDRADLYSGANVLTF. The CDR3 region has the DNA TGTGCCCCAGACAGGGCCGATTTGTACTCTGGGGCCAACGTCCTGACTTTC.

The table lists this clonotype with a few counts. The chain recombines TRBV3-1 with TRBJ2-1, with D tentatively TRBD2 (6 bases). The CDR3 length is 14 residues. Germline V gene data show CDR1 as LGHDT and CDR2 as YNNKEL (reference sequence). V shed 3 bases and J shed 3 bases, with 9 bases lying between them. For the CDR3, the DNA is TGTGCCAGCAGCCAGGCGGGATTCTACAATGAGCAGTTCTTC. Translation: CASSQAGFYNEQFF.

This clonotype was counted at least ten times. This chain links TRBV7-8 with TRBJ2-1, with 14 bases identical to TRBD2. Germline loops: CDR1 SGHVS, CDR2 FQNEAQ. CDR3 length: 20 amino acids. V lost 5 bases, J lost 0 bases, and 12 bases stayed unmatched. The CDR3 DNA sequence: TGTGCCAGCAGCCCTTCCCCGGGACTAGCGGGGGCCCGCTCCTACAATGAGCAGTTCTTC. Translation: CASSPSPGLAGARSYNEQFF. Drawing the rest from reference TRBV7-8 and TRBJ2-1, the complete variable domain is GAGVSQSPRYKVAKRGQDVALRCDPISGHVSLFWYQQALGQGPEFLTYFQNEAQLDKSGLPSDRFFAERPEGSVSTLKIQRTQQEDSAVYLCASSPSPGLAGARSYNEQFFGPGTRLTVL.

There are a few counts of this clonotype. Germline and junction disagree at one end, which may indicate a read error. The V call is TRBV7-7, the J call TRBJ2-5; D could derive from TRBD1 or TRBD2 (5 bases each). This CDR3 spans 15 amino acids. The V gene's germline CDR1 is SSHAT and CDR2 FNYEAQ (reference sequence). As DNA, the CDR3 is TGTGCTAGCAGCTTAGCGTTTAACAGGCAAGAGACCCAGTACTTC. Translation gives CASSLAFNRQETQYF.

The chain employs TRBV2 and TRBJ2-3; 8 bases map to TRBD1. V was clipped by 1 base and J by 2 bases; unmatched bases: 2. This CDR3 has 15 residues. CDR1 is SNHLY, CDR2 FYNNEI, per germline. CDR3 nucleotide sequence: TGTGCCAGCAGTGAAGGGACAGGGTACACAGATACGCAGTATTTT. Translating gives CASSEGTGYTDTQYF.

This clonotype has just a few counts. The chain recombines TRBV7-8 with TRBJ2-2, with 14 bases that match TRBD2. The CDR3 is 17 amino acids. The ends lost 3 bases at V and 3 bases at J; junction bases unmatched: 3. Germline CDR1 and CDR2: SGHVS and FQNEAQ. CDR3 DNA: TGTGCCAGCAGCTTGACTAGCGGGGGGGAGGACACCGGGGAGCTGTTTTTT. This encodes CASSLTSGGEDTGELFF.

This chain links TRBV6-2 or TRBV6-3 with TRBJ2-3; tentative D call: TRBD2 (6 bases). Between the trimmed V and J ends, which lost 1 base and 5 bases, there was a span of 13 bases. Germline V gives CDR1 MNHEY, CDR2 SVGEGT. CDR3 length: 15 amino acids. The CDR3 sequence: CASSYLRRGGDTQYF. As DNA, the CDR3 is TGTGCCAGCAGTTACTTGCGGCGGGGCGGAGATACGCAGTATTTT.

The J gene is TRBJ2-1, the V gene TRBV7-9; possible D gene TRBD1, 5 bases. The length of the CDR3 is 14 residues. Trimming removed 7 bases at V and 2 bases at J, with 12 bases between. Germline-derived CDR1 and CDR2 are SEHNR and FQNEAQ (reference sequence). The CDR3 here is CASTPGSAYNEQFF. CDR3 sequence (DNA): TGTGCCAGCACTCCAGGGTCCGCCTACAATGAGCAGTTCTTC.

The rearrangement links TRBV6-2 or TRBV6-3 to TRBJ2-7; D is undetermined. Looked up from germline, CDR1 is MNHEY and CDR2 is SVGEGT. This CDR3 is 16 amino acids long. Trimming removed 7 bases from V and 0 bases from J, with 19 bases in between. The CDR3 reads CASTPKTTQSSYEQYV. Here the CDR3 DNA reads TGTGCCAGCACCCCTAAGACAACTCAAAGCTCCTACGAGCAGTACGTC.

The table lists this clonotype with a few counts. This chain uses TRBV10-3 with TRBJ1-2; D remains ambiguous. Germline lookup yields CDR1 ENHRY and CDR2 SYGVKD. V was shortened by 6 bases and J by 6 bases, with 8 bases between the two germline ends. This CDR3 contains 11 residues. CDR3 nucleotide sequence: TGTGCCATCAGGGTGGTGGATGGCTACACCTTC. Its protein is CAIRVVDGYTF.

The chain joins TRBV19 to TRBJ1-5; D not resolved. Germline assignment: CDR1 LNHDA and CDR2 SQIVND (reference sequence). The V and J ends lost 3 bases and 4 bases respectively, with 16 bases between them. The CDR3 length is 16 residues. CDR3 nucleotides: TGTGCCAGTAGTATGGGATTCCCCCCTATAAATCAGCCCCAGCATTTT. This gives the protein CASSMGFPPINQPQHF.

The rearrangement uses TRBV7-3 and TRBJ2-1, with 11 bases matching TRBD2. Germline CDR1 and CDR2: SGHTA and FQGTGA. V lost 7 bases to trimming and J lost 5 bases; unmatched junction nucleotides: 4. This CDR3 is 14 amino acids long. The CDR3: CASTPSGGNNEQFF. The CDR3 coding sequence is TGTGCCAGCACCCCTAGCGGGGGGAACAATGAGCAGTTCTTC.

The table lists this clonotype with a few counts. The V and J genes are TRBV29-1 and TRBJ1-2; 7 nucleotides align to TRBD1. CDR1 SQVTM and CDR2 ANQGSEA come from the germline V gene. The V gene end was trimmed by 4 bases and the J gene end by 4 bases; junction bases not matched to a gene: 6. The CDR3 runs 13 residues. The CDR3, as DNA: TGCAGCGTTGTTGAGACAGGGCTCTATGGCTACACCTTC. Translation: CSVVETGLYGYTF.

V gene TRBV19 combines with J gene TRBJ2-7, with TRBD2 as a possible D gene (6 bases). Germline CDR1 LNHDA, CDR2 SQIVND (reference sequence). This CDR3 contains 14 residues. Trimming stripped 9 bases from V and 1 base from J, with 16 bases between. The DNA for the CDR3 is TGTGCCAGCCGCCCAAACGGGGGATCCTACGAGCAGTACGTC. Protein: CASRPNGGSYEQYV.

Only a few counts were recorded for this clonotype. The J gene is TRBJ2-5, the V gene TRBV27; 7 bases agree with TRBD2. This CDR3 region has 15 residues. The J segment lost 3 bases and the V segment lost 2 bases, leaving 6 bases of the junction unmatched. Germline loops: CDR1 MNHEY, CDR2 SMNVEV (reference sequence). The DNA for the CDR3 is TGTGCCAGCAGTTTAAGGCCTAGCGGAAAAGAGACCCAGTACTTC. As protein: CASSLRPSGKETQYF.

This clonotype occurred a few times. The chain is built from TRBV2 and TRBJ2-2; maybe TRBD1 (5 bases). The CDR3 sequence is 15 residues long. The V gene's germline CDR1 is SNHLY and CDR2 FYNNEI. Trimming pared 8 bases from V and 6 bases from J, leaving 19 bases between. Here the CDR3 DNA reads TGTGCCAGCTTAGACCCAGGGTCATTGGCCGGGGAGCTGTTTTTT. Translation gives CASLDPGSLAGELFF.

V and J are TRBV6-2 or TRBV6-3 and TRBJ2-7, with 11 bases fitting TRBD2. The CDR3 spans 14 residues. V was pared by 7 bases and J by 1 base, with 3 bases of the junction left unmatched. Per germline, CDR1 MNHEY and CDR2 SVGEGT. For the CDR3, the DNA is TGTGCCAGCATGCTAGCGGGGGGATCCTACGAGCAGTACGTC. This translates into CASMLAGGSYEQYV.

The V and J genes are TRBV9 and TRBJ1-3; D gene unclear. Trimming stripped 0 bases from V and 2 bases from J, with 9 bases between. CDR3 length: 15 residues. Germline V lookup: CDR1 SGDLS, CDR2 YYNGEE. The CDR3 DNA follows: TGTGCCAGCAGCGTAGCTTACGGGGCTGGAAACACCATATATTTT. Its translation: CASSVAYGAGNTIYF. The full variable domain, rest sourced from reference TRBV9 and TRBJ1-3, is DSGVTQTPKHLITATGQRVTLRCSPRSGDLSVYWYQQSLDQGLQFLIQYYNGEERAKGNILERFSAQQFPDLHSELNLSSLELGDSALYFCASSVAYGAGNTIYFGEGSWLTVV.

The chain recombines TRBV5-1 with TRBJ1-1, with D uncertain. The length of the CDR3 is 15 residues. Germline values: CDR1 SGHRS, CDR2 YFSETQ. Trimming stripped 3 bases from V and 1 base from J, with 13 bases between. This CDR3 reads CASSWMEGTNTEAFF. CDR3 in DNA: TGCGCCAGCAGCTGGATGGAGGGAACGAACACTGAAGCTTTCTTT.

The V call is TRBV9, the J call TRBJ2-3; 7 bases match TRBD2. Germline V gene lookup returns CDR1 SGDLS and CDR2 YYNGEE. Trimming cost V 0 bases and J 2 bases; bases outside gene matches: 6. The CDR3 sequence is 16 residues long. The CDR3: CASSVGTGGITDTQYF. The CDR3 DNA is TGTGCCAGCAGCGTAGGAACGGGGGGAATCACAGATACGCAGTATTTT.

V is TRBV19 and J is TRBJ1-2, with 7 bases identical to TRBD1. Trimming at V came to 8 bases and at J to 7 bases, leaving 10 bases not matched to a gene. The CDR3 is 13 amino acids. CDR1 LNHDA and CDR2 SQIVND come from the germline V gene (reference sequence). The CDR3 here is CASDNRDSFGYTF. Written as DNA, the CDR3 is TGTGCCAGTGACAACCGGGACAGCTTTGGCTACACCTTC.

This clonotype was recorded a few times. This chain joins TRBV11-3 and TRBJ2-2; no definite D call. Per the germline V gene, CDR1 is SGHNT and CDR2 is YENEEA. With 1 base removed from V and 2 bases from J, the gap between germline ends came to 11 bases. The CDR3 spans 16 residues. CDR3 residues: CASSLGTVPNTGELFF. The CDR3, as DNA: TGTGCCAGCAGCTTAGGAACAGTACCAAACACCGGGGAGCTGTTTTTT. Variable domain in full (rest from reference TRBV11-3 and TRBJ2-2): EAGVVQSPRYKIIEKKQPVAFWCNPISGHNTLYWYLQNLGQGPELLIRYENEEAVDDSQLPKDRFSAERLKGVDSTLKIQPAELGDSAVYLCASSLGTVPNTGELFFGEGSRLTVL.

This clonotype has just a few counts. The chain has TRBV29-1 and TRBJ2-3; 7 positions agree with TRBD1. CDR3 length equals 15 residues. The V segment lost 1 base and the J segment 3 bases; nucleotides outside the gene matches: 7. CDR1 is SQVTM, CDR2 ANQGSEA, per germline. Here the CDR3 reads CSVEGGTVGTDTQYF. The CDR3 coding sequence is TGCAGCGTTGAAGGAGGGACAGTCGGGACAGATACGCAGTATTTT.

This chain connects TRBV12-3 or TRBV12-4 to TRBJ1-1; D call uncertain. The CDR3 length is 15 residues. The germline V and J ends were trimmed by 0 bases and 0 bases, with 8 bases remaining between them. In nucleotides, the CDR3 is TGTGCCAGCAGTTTAGCAGAACTCATGAACACTGAAGCTTTCTTT. Encoded protein: CASSLAELMNTEAFF.

The V gene is TRBV2, the J gene TRBJ2-2; 8 bases match TRBD1. The CDR3 is 14 amino acids. Germline V gene data show CDR1 as SNHLY and CDR2 as FYNNEI. V was pared by 3 bases and J by 6 bases, with 3 bases of the junction left unmatched. Here the CDR3 DNA reads TGTGCCAGCAGTGACAGGGGGCCGTCCGGGGAGCTGTTTTTT. Amino acid sequence: CASSDRGPSGELFF.

This clonotype was counted only a few times. V is TRBV7-9 and J is TRBJ2-1; D remains ambiguous. Germline V CDR1 and CDR2: SEHNR, FQNEAQ (reference sequence). The V end was cut by 3 bases, the J end by 3 bases, with 12 bases between. This CDR3 spans 15 amino acids. The CDR3: CASSFITDLYNEQFF. For the CDR3, the DNA is TGTGCCAGCAGCTTTATTACGGATCTCTACAATGAGCAGTTCTTC.

This clonotype was observed a few times. The CDR3 loop reads CAITGTGAKGLFF. DNA for the CDR3: TGTGCCATTACCGGGACAGGGGCGAAAGGGCTGTTTTTT. This chain connects TRBV2 to TRBJ1-4, with 10 positions matching TRBD1. V trimming: 10 bases; J trimming: 14 bases; junction bases outside the gene matches: 13. This CDR3 spans 13 amino acids. In germline, CDR1 is SNHLY, CDR2 FYNNEI.

The chain combines TRBV4-1 with TRBJ2-1; the D call may be TRBD1 or TRBD2 (6 bases each). Between the trimmed V and J ends, which lost 0 bases and 15 bases, there was a span of 18 bases. The length of the CDR3 is 14 residues. Germline lookup yields CDR1 MGHRA and CDR2 YSYEKL. The CDR3 sequence is CASSQDRGAQPRFF. CDR3 DNA sequence: TGCGCCAGCAGCCAAGATAGGGGGGCCCAGCCGCGGTTCTTC.